The clone carrying this T cell receptor (beta chain) has a count of ten or more. CDR1 and CDR2 from the germline V gene are SEHNR and FQNEAQ (reference sequence). Trimming took 5 bases from V and 0 from J, leaving 13 bases between them. This CDR3 has 15 residues. The sample originates from a study of blood T cells in healthy people across ages. The authors ran a second PCR of about 6 to 11 cycles using a sample-barcoded 5' primer and a J-beta primer mix. One entry per CDR3 protein, called by TCRdb with MiXCR from the 5' RACE reads. The sample includes 550,000 to 750,000 distinct CDR3 sequences, more than 20% of them seen just once.

This TCR derives from a man aged 70-80 years in good health. The rearrangement links TRBV7-9 to TRBJ1-1; possible D gene TRBD1, 6 bases. The sample was blood. This chain's CDR3 is CASSPTGSLNTEAFF. In nucleotides, the CDR3 is TGTGCCAGCAGCCCTACAGGGTCCTTGAACACTGAAGCTTTCTTT.